This TCR beta chain originates from a study of T-cell reconstitution after alpha-beta-depleted transplantation in children. Notes on this clonotype: As yet, its antigen is unknown.

Study conclusions and caveats: Roughly two months post-transplant, alpha-beta T cells reportedly originated from several hundred graft clones that had expanded. From newly produced T cells came most of the T-cell counts and diversity one year after transplant. Several patients had high TCRbeta diversity at day 60; it came from surviving recipient T cells and thymic progenitors.

The library targeted TCRbeta and was prepared with unique molecular identifiers. TCRdb reanalysed the PCR reads using MiXCR and keeps one entry per CDR3 protein. This table has about 310,000 distinct CDR3 sequences, around 25% appearing once. Germline V lookup: CDR1 DFQATT, CDR2 SNEGSKA (reference sequence). The CDR3 is 13 amino acids. With V trimmed by 6 bases and J by 4 bases, 4 bases remained unmatched. This chain links TRBV20-1 with TRBJ1-4; 8 bases are a match to TRBD1. This specimen was PBMCs, mostly from graft donor cells, taken 180 days after TCRalphabeta/CD19-depleted stem cell transplant. This clonotype originated in a male patient aged 10-17 years who had a stem cell transplant for acute lymphoblastic leukemia, so the T cells may come from the graft donor. The CDR3 protein is CSAGQGLNEKLFF. DNA of the CDR3: TGCAGTGCCGGACAGGGACTTAATGAAAAACTGTTTTTT.